Listed below are T cell receptor beta chains from one sample, sequenced in a study of T-cell reconstitution after alpha-beta-depleted transplantation in children. TCRdb re-analysed the PCR reads in MiXCR, keeping a single row per CDR3 protein. The sample records approximately 200,000 distinct CDR3 sequences, roughly 15% being singletons. The material was PBMCs from the stem cell graft donor, obtained from the stem cell graft. These receptors all come from a human donor who donated a stem cell graft to a child with acute lymphoblastic leukemia. CDR3s include the opening cysteine and the closing phenylalanine or tryptophan. D genes are given only for firm matches. Some rows mark clone size as missing; the rest say once, few, many or name a class of expanded clone.

>many|13|.|TRBV29-1|TRBJ1-3
CSVRENSGNTIYF
TGCAGCGTTAGAGAAAACTCTGGAAACACCATATATTTT
>many|14|.|TRBV20-1|TRBJ2-1
CSAQTQREYNEQFF
TGCAGTGCTCAGACTCAGAGAGAATACAATGAGCAGTTCTTC
>many|12|.|TRBV24-1|TRBJ1-1
CATSDLLGAAFF
TGTGCCACCAGTGATTTGTTGGGGGCAGCTTTCTTT
>many|13|TRBD1|TRBV11-2|TRBJ2-7
CASSLGQLYEQYF
TGTGCCAGCAGCTTGGGACAGCTCTACGAGCAGTACTTC
>few|15|.|TRBV6-5|TRBJ1-1
CASSYEARLNTEAFF
TGTGCCAGCAGTTACGAGGCCAGGTTGAACACTGAAGCTTTCTTT
>.|14|.|TRBV29-1|TRBJ2-7
CSVEGGHLSYEQYF
TGCAGCGTTGAGGGGGGGCACCTCTCCTACGAGCAGTACTTC
>.|15|TRBD1|TRBV5-1|TRBJ2-2
CASSGGTGYTGELFF
TGCGCCAGCAGCGGTGGGACAGGGTACACCGGGGAGCTGTTTTTT
>many|14|.|TRBV20-1|TRBJ1-3
CSAHYRDGTGTIYF
TGCAGTGCTCACTACCGGGACGGGACGGGCACCATATATTTT
>.|13|.|TRBV30|TRBJ1-1
CAWSGIFGTEAFF
TGTGCCTGGAGTGGAATATTCGGAACTGAAGCTTTCTTT
>many|15|TRBD2|TRBV2|TRBJ2-1
CASSVYSGRNNEQFF
TGTGCCAGCAGTGTTTATAGCGGGAGGAACAATGAGCAGTTCTTC
>many|12|.|TRBV5-5|TRBJ1-6
CASSLERSPLHF
TGTGCCAGCAGCTTGGAGAGGTCACCCCTCCACTTT
>.|14|.|TRBV6-4|TRBJ1-1
CASSQGWGNTEAFF
TGTGCCAGCTCGCAGGGATGGGGGAACACTGAAGCTTTCTTT
>many|16|TRBD2|TRBV6-5|TRBJ2-7
CASSYAGGSSGYEQYF
TGTGCCAGCAGTTACGCTGGCGGGAGTTCGGGCTACGAGCAGTACTTC
>many|16|.|TRBV6-1|TRBJ2-3
CASGGPGRRGTDTQYF
TGTGCCAGCGGAGGGCCGGGGAGAAGGGGCACAGATACGCAGTATTTT
>.|17|TRBD2|TRBV27|TRBJ2-3
CASSSNPGLAAGYTQYF
TGTGCCAGCAGTTCAAACCCGGGACTAGCGGCCGGTTATACGCAGTATTTT
>once|16|TRBD2|TRBV20-1|TRBJ2-1
CSASSGTSGRYNEQFF
TGCAGTGCTAGCTCCGGGACTAGCGGGCGATACAATGAGCAGTTCTTC
>many|16|TRBD1|TRBV7-9|TRBJ2-3
CASTPGAGQGGDTQYF
TGTGCCAGCACACCTGGGGCGGGACAGGGGGGAGATACGCAGTATTTT
>.|13|.|TRBV29-1|TRBJ2-5
CSAIPTTQETQYF
TGCAGCGCTATCCCGACAACTCAAGAGACCCAGTACTTC
>many|15|TRBD1|TRBV5-1|TRBJ2-3
CASSIQGALGDTQYF
TGCGCCAGCAGCATACAGGGGGCGCTGGGAGATACGCAGTATTTT
>few|16|.|TRBV28|TRBJ2-7
CASSSRKGQGRVEQYF
TGTGCCAGCAGTTCCCGAAAGGGGCAGGGGCGGGTCGAGCAGTACTTC
>few|15|TRBD2|TRBV5-1|TRBJ2-7
CASSPSTSGAYEQYF
TGCGCCAGCAGCCCGTCGACTAGCGGGGCCTACGAGCAGTACTTC
>many|14|.|TRBV12-3/TRBV12-4|TRBJ1-2
CASSFQGPRYGYTF
TGTGCCAGCAGTTTTCAAGGTCCCCGCTATGGCTACACCTTC
>many|12|.|TRBV20-1|TRBJ1-2
CSASGRDYGYTF
TGCAGTGCTAGCGGACGGGACTATGGCTACACCTTC
>many|16|TRBD1|TRBV9|TRBJ2-7
CASSSQSAGGSYEQYF
TGTGCCAGCAGCTCCCAAAGTGCAGGGGGTTCCTACGAGCAGTACTTC
>.|12|.|TRBV7-9|TRBJ1-2
CASSEADSSTNF
TGTGCCAGCAGCGAGGCCGACAGTTCCACCAACTTC
>many|12|.|TRBV10-3|TRBJ2-7
CAISESENEQYF
TGTGCCATCAGTGAGTCAGAGAACGAGCAGTACTTC
>many|15|.|TRBV5-6|TRBJ1-1
CASSGGWGRDTEAFF
TGTGCCAGCAGCGGGGGATGGGGGAGAGACACTGAAGCTTTCTTT
>many|16|.|TRBV20-1|TRBJ2-1
CSARDLVRSSYNEQFF
TGCAGTGCTAGAGATCTAGTGAGAAGCTCCTACAATGAGCAGTTCTTC
>many|15|TRBD2|TRBV5-1|TRBJ2-1
CASSLVGLEAGEQFF
TGCGCCAGCAGCTTGGTGGGACTAGAGGCGGGTGAGCAGTTCTTC
>many|13|TRBD2|TRBV29-1|TRBJ2-3
CSVAGGYTDTQYF
TGCAGCGTTGCGGGAGGGTACACAGATACGCAGTATTTT
>.|15|.|TRBV5-1|TRBJ2-1
CASSPDGTAYNEQFF
TGCGCCAGCAGCCCCGACGGGACGGCCTACAATGAGCAGTTCTTC
>many|13|.|TRBV12-3/TRBV12-4|TRBJ1-1
CASSLGAGTEAFF
TGTGCCAGCAGTTTAGGGGCTGGCACTGAAGCTTTCTTT
>many|11|.|TRBV12-3/TRBV12-4|TRBJ2-5
CASKEGETQYF
TGTGCCAGCAAGGAGGGAGAGACCCAGTACTTC
>many|14|.|TRBV20-1|TRBJ2-5
CSARESGAAGTQYF
TGCAGTGCTAGAGAGTCGGGAGCGGCCGGGACCCAGTACTTC
>few|13|.|TRBV11-3|TRBJ2-7
CASSERELYEQYF
TGTGCCAGCAGCGAAAGGGAGCTCTACGAGCAGTACTTC
>many|17|.|TRBV5-1|TRBJ2-5
CASSSDETPEYQETQYF
TGCGCCAGCAGCTCGGATGAGACACCCGAGTACCAAGAGACCCAGTACTTC
>few|16|TRBD2|TRBV5-1|TRBJ2-1
CASSSRSGRDYNEQFF
TGCGCCAGCAGCTCCAGGAGCGGGAGGGACTACAATGAGCAGTTCTTC